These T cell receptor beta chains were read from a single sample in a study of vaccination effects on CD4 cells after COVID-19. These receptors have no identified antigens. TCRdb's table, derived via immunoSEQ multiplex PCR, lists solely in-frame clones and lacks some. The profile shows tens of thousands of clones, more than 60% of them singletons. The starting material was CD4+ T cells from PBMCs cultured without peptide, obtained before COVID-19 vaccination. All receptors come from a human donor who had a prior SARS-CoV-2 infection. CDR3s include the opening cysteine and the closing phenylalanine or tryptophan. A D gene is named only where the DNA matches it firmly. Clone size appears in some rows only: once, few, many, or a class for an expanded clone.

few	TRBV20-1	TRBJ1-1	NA	CSASPIPGAEAFF	TGCAGTGCTAGTCCCATCCCTGGGGCTGAAGCTTTCTTT
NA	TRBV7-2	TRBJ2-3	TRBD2	CASSLGLADTQYF	TGTGCCAGCAGCTTAGGACTAGCCGATACGCAGTATTTT
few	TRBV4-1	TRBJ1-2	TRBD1	CASSQTGNYGYTF	TGCGCCAGCAGCCAGACAGGGAACTATGGCTACACCTTC
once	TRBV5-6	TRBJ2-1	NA	CASSLGPVQFF	TGTGCCAGCAGCTTGGGTCCGGTGCAGTTCTTC
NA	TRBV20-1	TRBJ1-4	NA	CSASSLSGEKLFF	TGCAGTGCTAGTTCCTTGTCGGGTGAAAAACTGTTTTTT
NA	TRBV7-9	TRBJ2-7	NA	CASSLRSQSLLSSYEQYF	TGTGCCAGCAGCTTAAGATCTCAGAGCCTACTGAGCTCCTACGAGCAGTACTTC
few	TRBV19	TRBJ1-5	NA	CASSTGPPQGPNQPQHF	TGTGCCAGTAGTACAGGACCCCCCCAGGGGCCCAATCAGCCCCAGCATTTT
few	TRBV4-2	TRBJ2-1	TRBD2	CASSQGATSGRQDEQFF	TGTGCCAGCAGCCAAGGGGCTACTAGCGGGAGGCAGGATGAGCAGTTCTTC
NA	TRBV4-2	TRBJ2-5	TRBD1	CASSQGDSQETQYF	TGTGCCAGCAGCCAGGGGGACAGTCAAGAGACCCAGTACTTC
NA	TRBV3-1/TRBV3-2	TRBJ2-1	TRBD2	CASSQGSGGPLNEQFF	TGTGCCAGCAGCCAAGGTTCGGGGGGGCCCCTCAATGAGCAGTTCTTC
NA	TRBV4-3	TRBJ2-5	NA	CASSQDFGDQETQYF	TGCGCCAGCAGCCAAGATTTCGGGGATCAAGAGACCCAGTACTTC
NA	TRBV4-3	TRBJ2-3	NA	CASSQDWSTGTDTQYF	TGCGCCAGCAGCCAAGATTGGTCCACCGGCACAGATACGCAGTATTTT
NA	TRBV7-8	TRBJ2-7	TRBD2	CASSLVVGGSSYEQYF	TGTGCCAGCAGCTTAGTTGTCGGGGGGAGCTCCTACGAGCAGTACTTC
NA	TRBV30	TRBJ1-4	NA	CAWSLGPGNEKLFF	TGTGCCTGGAGTCTAGGTCCAGGGAATGAAAAACTGTTTTTT
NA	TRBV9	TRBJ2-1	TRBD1	CASGTGVTYNEQFF	TGTGCCAGCGGGACAGGCGTTACCTACAATGAGCAGTTCTTC
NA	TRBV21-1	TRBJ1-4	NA	CASSNEGQGGKNEKLFF	TGTGCCAGCAGCAATGAGGGCCAGGGGGGAAAGAATGAAAAACTGTTTTTT
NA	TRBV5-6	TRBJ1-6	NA	CASSQWRGELSPLHF	TGTGCCAGCAGCCAATGGAGGGGGGAGCTTTCACCCCTCCACTTT
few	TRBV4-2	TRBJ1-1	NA	CASSPPGPLNTEAFF	TGTGCCAGCAGCCCACCGGGACCCTTGAACACTGAAGCTTTCTTT
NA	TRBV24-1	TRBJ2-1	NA	CATSDPGGEQFF	TGTGCCACCAGTGACCCCGGAGGTGAGCAGTTCTTC
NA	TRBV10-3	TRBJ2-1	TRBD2	CAISPSNLAGANNEQFF	TGTGCCATCAGTCCTTCGAACCTAGCGGGTGCGAACAATGAGCAGTTCTTC
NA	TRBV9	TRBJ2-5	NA	CASSVGVRRGETQYF	TGTGCCAGCAGCGTAGGGGTCCGAAGGGGAGAGACCCAGTACTTC
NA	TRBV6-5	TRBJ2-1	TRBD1	CASRVRDRGHDEQFF	TGTGCCAGCAGGGTCCGGGACAGGGGGCATGATGAGCAGTTCTTC
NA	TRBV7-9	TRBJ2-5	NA	CASSLAELGTQYF	TGTGCCAGCAGCTTAGCGGAACTCGGGACCCAGTACTTC
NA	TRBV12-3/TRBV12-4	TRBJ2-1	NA	CASRGGNEQFF	TGTGCCAGCAGGGGGGGCAATGAGCAGTTCTTC
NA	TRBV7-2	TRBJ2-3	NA	CASSLYAGSTDTQYF	TGTGCCAGCAGCTTATACGCAGGAAGCACAGATACGCAGTATTTT
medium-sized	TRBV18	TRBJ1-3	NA	CASSLPGNTIYF	TGTGCCAGCTCACTCCCTGGAAACACCATATATTTT
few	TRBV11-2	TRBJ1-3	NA	CASSRDGDSGNTIYF	TGTGCCAGCAGCCGGGACGGCGACTCTGGAAACACCATATATTTT
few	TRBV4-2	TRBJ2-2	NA	CASSQVVTGPGELFF	TGTGCCAGCAGCCAAGTTGTTACAGGGCCCGGGGAGCTGTTTTTT
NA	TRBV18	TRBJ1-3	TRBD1	CASSPQAGGKGNTIYF	TGTGCCAGCTCACCTCAGGCAGGGGGAAAAGGAAACACCATATATTTT
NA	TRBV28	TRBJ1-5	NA	CASSLDERGFRPQHF	TGTGCCAGCAGTTTGGACGAAAGGGGATTTAGGCCCCAGCATTTT
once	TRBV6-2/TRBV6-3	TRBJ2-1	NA	CASSYSRGTEQFF	TGTGCCAGCAGTTACTCGCGGGGTACTGAGCAGTTCTTC
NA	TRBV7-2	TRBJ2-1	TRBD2	CASSFFSGRGYNEQFF	TGTGCCAGCAGCTTCTTTAGCGGGAGAGGCTACAATGAGCAGTTCTTC
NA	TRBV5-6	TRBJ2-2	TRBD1	CASQPGQGAYTGELFF	TGTGCCAGCCAGCCTGGACAGGGGGCTTACACCGGGGAGCTGTTTTTT
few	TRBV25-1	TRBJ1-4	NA	CASSEGGAYEKLFF	TGTGCCAGCAGTGAGGGAGGGGCCTATGAAAAACTGTTTTTT
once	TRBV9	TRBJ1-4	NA	CASSPHAPWGEKLFF	TGTGCCAGCAGCCCCCACGCACCCTGGGGTGAAAAACTGTTTTTT
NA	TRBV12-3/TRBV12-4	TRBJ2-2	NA	CASSFSFTGELFF	TGTGCCAGCAGTTTCTCCTTCACCGGGGAGCTGTTTTTT
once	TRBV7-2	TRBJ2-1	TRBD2	CANRLAGGSDNEQFF	TGTGCCAACCGACTAGCGGGAGGTTCGGACAATGAGCAGTTCTTC
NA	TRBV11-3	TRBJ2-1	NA	CASSLGDSNEQFF	TGTGCCAGCAGCTTAGGGGACTCAAATGAGCAGTTCTTC
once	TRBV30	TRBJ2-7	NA	CAWSGGRNYEQYF	TGTGCCTGGAGTGGCGGCAGAAACTACGAGCAGTACTTC
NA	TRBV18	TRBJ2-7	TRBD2	CASSWTSGISYEQYF	TGTGCCAGCTCATGGACTAGCGGTATATCCTACGAGCAGTACTTC
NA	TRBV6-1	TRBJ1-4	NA	CASSEGGGYNEKLFF	TGTGCCAGCAGTGAAGGGGGAGGCTATAATGAAAAACTGTTTTTT
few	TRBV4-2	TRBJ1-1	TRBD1	CASSQVGTAGDTEAFF	TGTGCCAGCAGCCAAGTGGGGACAGCGGGTGATACTGAAGCTTTCTTT
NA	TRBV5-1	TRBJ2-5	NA	CASMGQETQYF	TGCGCCAGCATGGGACAAGAGACCCAGTACTTC
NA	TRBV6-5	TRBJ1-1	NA	CASKFPSLEAFF	TGTGCCAGCAAGTTCCCCTCTTTGGAAGCTTTCTTT
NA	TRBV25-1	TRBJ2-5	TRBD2	CASSAREGLGETQYF	TGTGCCAGCAGTGCAAGGGAGGGGTTGGGGGAGACCCAGTACTTC
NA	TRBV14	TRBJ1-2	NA	CASSDTRGNYGYTF	TGTGCCAGCAGCGACACAAGAGGGAACTATGGCTACACCTTC